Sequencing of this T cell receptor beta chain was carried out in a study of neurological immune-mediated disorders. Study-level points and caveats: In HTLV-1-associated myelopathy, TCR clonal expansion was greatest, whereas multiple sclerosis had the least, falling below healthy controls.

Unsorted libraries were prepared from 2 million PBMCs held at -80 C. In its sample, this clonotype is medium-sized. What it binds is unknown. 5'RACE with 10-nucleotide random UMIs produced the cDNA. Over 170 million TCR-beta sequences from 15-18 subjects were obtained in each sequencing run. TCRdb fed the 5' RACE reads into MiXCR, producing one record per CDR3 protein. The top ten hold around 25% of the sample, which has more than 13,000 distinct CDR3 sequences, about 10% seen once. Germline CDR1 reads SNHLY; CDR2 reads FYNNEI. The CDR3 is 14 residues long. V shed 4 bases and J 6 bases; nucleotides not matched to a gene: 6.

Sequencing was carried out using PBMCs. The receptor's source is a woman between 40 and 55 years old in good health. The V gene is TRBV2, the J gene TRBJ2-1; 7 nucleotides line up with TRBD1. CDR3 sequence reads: CASSVRDRINEQFF. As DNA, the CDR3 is TGTGCCAGCAGTGTCAGGGACAGAATCAATGAGCAGTTCTTC.